Listed below are T cell receptor beta chains from one sample, sequenced in a study of cytomegalovirus exposure and HLA in healthy donors. The table came from immunoSEQ multiplex PCR; TCRdb's copy has only in-frame clones and leaves some out. This table has more than 85,000 clones, 75% to 85% appearing once. Material for sequencing was PBMCs. These receptors originate from a man aged 25 to 40 in good health and CMV-seronegative. Both conserved end residues are part of each CDR3. The order of the fields is J gene, V gene, clone size, D gene, CDR3 DNA, CDR3 protein. A D gene is named only where the DNA matches it firmly. Clone sizes are given selectively: once, few, many, or a class where the clone is expanded.

TRBJ1-4	TRBV2	-	-	TGTGCCAGCAGCGACCGGGGGGGATCTACTAATGAAAAACTGTTTTTT	CASSDRGGSTNEKLFF
TRBJ1-5	TRBV6-6	-	TRBD1	TGTGCCAGCAGTTACACGGACAGGGGCAATCAGCCCCAGCATTTT	CASSYTDRGNQPQHF
TRBJ1-4	TRBV30	few	-	TGTGCCTGGAATGGGGGCTTGGATGAAAAACTGTTTTTT	CAWNGGLDEKLFF
TRBJ2-2	TRBV4-1	-	-	TGCGCCAGCAGCCAAGATCTGAGAAGGGGAAACACCGGGGAGCTGTTTTTT	CASSQDLRRGNTGELFF
TRBJ1-2	TRBV28	-	-	TGTGCCAGCACCAGTGTACAATATGGCTACACCTTC	CASTSVQYGYTF
TRBJ1-2	TRBV5-4	few	-	TGTGCCAGCAGCTTGGGAGGGGGAGATGGCTACACCTTC	CASSLGGGDGYTF
TRBJ1-4	TRBV5-6	few	-	TGTGCCAGCAGCGCAATCGCCGGGGGTACAGAAAAACTGTTTTTT	CASSAIAGGTEKLFF
TRBJ1-4	TRBV5-1	-	-	TGCGCCAGCAGCTTGAGGGGCGGCGCGAATGAAAAACTGTTTTTT	CASSLRGGANEKLFF
TRBJ1-5	TRBV16	-	TRBD1	TGTGCCAGCAGCCTTTCGGGACAGGGCTCCAATCAGCCCCAGCATTTT	CASSLSGQGSNQPQHF
TRBJ2-3	TRBV7-2	-	-	TGTGCCAGCAGCTTGGTAGCGGGCACAGATACGCAGTATTTT	CASSLVAGTDTQYF
TRBJ2-7	TRBV6-5	few	TRBD2	TGTGCCAGCAGCCTTGGGACGTGGGGAGGGGAGCAGTACTTC	CASSLGTWGGEQYF
TRBJ2-5	TRBV15	-	TRBD1	TGTGCCACCAGCCCAGATGTGACAGGGGGCGGGGAAGAGACCCAGTACTTC	CATSPDVTGGGEETQYF
TRBJ2-7	TRBV25-1	-	-	TGTGCCACCAGGGTTTCCTACGAGCAGTACTTC	CATRVSYEQYF
TRBJ1-1	TRBV28	few	TRBD1	TGTGCCAGCAGTTTGTTGGGACAGGGGGACACTGAAGCTTTCTTT	CASSLLGQGDTEAFF
TRBJ1-5	TRBV12-5	-	-	TGTGCTAGTGGTTTGGGGGGGGATTATAGCAATCAGCCCCAGCATTTT	CASGLGGDYSNQPQHF
TRBJ1-2	TRBV15	-	TRBD1	TGTGCCACCAGACCGGGACAGTTAACCTATGGCTACACCTTC	CATRPGQLTYGYTF
TRBJ1-2	TRBV7-2	-	-	TGTGCCAGCAGCTTATTTACGAGTGGGGCAGAAGAGGGCTACACCTTC	CASSLFTSGAEEGYTF
TRBJ1-4	TRBV5-4	-	-	TGTGCCAGCAGCTTTTCAGAGGGAGTGGAAAAACTGTTTTTT	CASSFSEGVEKLFF
TRBJ2-1	TRBV13	-	TRBD2	TGTGCCAGCAGCTTGGGGACTAGCGGGAGTAATGAGCAGTTCTTC	CASSLGTSGSNEQFF
TRBJ2-5	TRBV1	-	-	TGCACCAGCAGCCAAGACCACGCGGGGAGCCAAGAGACCCAGTACTTC	CTSSQDHAGSQETQYF
TRBJ1-2	TRBV6-5	-	TRBD1	TGTGCCGGCATCGGACAGGTTGGCTACACCTTC	CAGIGQVGYTF
TRBJ1-1	TRBV7-7	-	-	TGTGCCAGCAGCTTAGAGGAGGAAGCTTTCTTT	CASSLEEEAFF
TRBJ2-1	TRBV19	-	-	TGTGCCAGTAGTAGCCTACCCGCTGAGCAGTTCTTC	CASSSLPAEQFF
TRBJ2-3	TRBV9	-	TRBD2	TGTGCCAGCAGCATAGAACTAGCGGGGGATACGCAGTATTTT	CASSIELAGDTQYF
TRBJ1-1	TRBV9	-	-	TGTGCCAGCAGCCTAAGTCTGAACACTGAAGCTTTCTTT	CASSLSLNTEAFF
TRBJ2-5	TRBV7-8	-	TRBD2	TGTGCCAGCAGCTCAAACCACGTCCGGGGACTAGCGGGGGGGCGGGAGACCCAGTACTTC	CASSSNHVRGLAGGRETQYF
TRBJ1-2	TRBV5-6	few	TRBD1	TGTGCCAGCAGCAGGGACAGCACGAGGGCTGGCTACACCTTC	CASSRDSTRAGYTF
TRBJ1-1	TRBV7-9	few	TRBD1	TGTGCGAGCAGCTCCTCGGACAGGGTCTCGTGGAACACTGAAGCTTTCTTT	CASSSSDRVSWNTEAFF
TRBJ2-1	TRBV5-6	-	TRBD2	TGTGCCAGCAGCTCCGGACAACTAGCGGGAGCGGGTGAGCAGTTCTTC	CASSSGQLAGAGEQFF
TRBJ1-1	TRBV11-2	once	TRBD1	TGTGCCAGCAGCCAGGGGGCAGGGGGTTCGGACACTGAAGCTTTCTTT	CASSQGAGGSDTEAFF
TRBJ2-1	TRBV15	-	-	TGTGCCACCAGCAGAGATCTAGCAACCCATGAGCAGTTCTTC	CATSRDLATHEQFF
TRBJ1-2	TRBV7-2	-	TRBD1	TGTGCCAGCAGCTACGCCGGGACAGGGTTCAACTATGGCTACACCTTC	CASSYAGTGFNYGYTF
TRBJ1-2	TRBV30	-	TRBD1	TGTGCCTGGAGTGTTCGAGGACAGGCCCGCTACACCTTC	CAWSVRGQARYTF
TRBJ2-7	TRBV6-1	few	TRBD2	TGTGCCAGCCGGTCGGGGGGGGCCTACGAGCAGTACTTC	CASRSGGAYEQYF
TRBJ2-2	TRBV4-1	once	-	TGCGCCAGCAGCCGGGGGCGCACGAACACCGGGGAGCTGTTTTTT	CASSRGRTNTGELFF
TRBJ2-1	TRBV19	-	-	TGTGCCAGTAGTTCGAGACAGAGCTCCTACAATGAGCAGTTCTTC	CASSSRQSSYNEQFF
TRBJ2-5	TRBV30	-	-	TGTGCCTGGAGTCCCGAGGGAGGTCGAGAGACCCAGTACTTC	CAWSPEGGRETQYF
TRBJ2-3	TRBV29-1	-	TRBD1	TGCAGCGTACCTGACAGGGTCACAGATACGCAGTATTTT	CSVPDRVTDTQYF
TRBJ1-2	TRBV7-9	-	TRBD1	TGTGCCAGCAGTAGACAGGGCAGCGATGGCTACACCTTC	CASSRQGSDGYTF
TRBJ2-3	TRBV5-4	-	TRBD2	TGTGCCAGCAGCTTGGATCTAGCGGGAGGGAAAGATACGCAGTATTTT	CASSLDLAGGKDTQYF
TRBJ2-5	TRBV6-5	-	TRBD2	TGTGCCAGCAGGCAGGACGGGGGGAAAGAGACCCAGTACTTC	CASRQDGGKETQYF
TRBJ2-3	TRBV5-4	few	TRBD1	TGTGCCAGCAGCTTGGCCCGGACAGGGGCCACAGATACGCAGTATTTT	CASSLARTGATDTQYF
TRBJ2-1	TRBV7-2	-	-	TGTGCCAGCAGCTTGTTTACCTACAATGAGCAGTTCTTC	CASSLFTYNEQFF
TRBJ2-1	TRBV10-3	-	TRBD2	TGTGCCATCAGTTTCGGCGGGGGGTTGAGTAATGAGCAGTTCTTC	CAISFGGGLSNEQFF
TRBJ1-1	TRBV5-1	-	-	TGCGCCAGCAGCTCCCCGATCGGGGGATTGAACACTGAAGCTTTCTTT	CASSSPIGGLNTEAFF
TRBJ2-1	TRBV7-3	-	-	TGTGCCAGCAGCATAGGGACAACGGAAAATGAGCAGTTCTTC	CASSIGTTENEQFF